This T cell receptor (beta chain) was documented in a study of CD8+ T cells in alopecia areata. Study results and limitations: Resident alphabeta T-cell populations of normal skin are likewise subject to sequencing in scalp samples. Researchers report lesional scalp, most notably alopecia totalis/universalis, outstripped normal scalp in clonality. In patients, TCRs were shared less clearly than in mice, and HLA may possibly be involved.

In regard to this clone: No antigen is known for it.

Researchers picked out CD4+ and CD8+ T cells from PBMCs by sorting. Investigators isolated RNA and reverse transcribed it into cDNA to act as the sequencing template. Sequenced by immunoSEQ multiplex PCR; TCRdb stores in-frame clones only, minus some. The sample records a few hundred thousand clones, more than 50% being singletons. The ends lost 0 bases at V and 4 bases at J; junction bases unmatched: 9. The CDR3 totals 16 residues. CDR1 SQVTM and CDR2 ANQGSEA come from the germline V gene. The chain couples TRBV29-1 to TRBJ1-2; 9 positions agree with TRBD1. This TCR was recovered from a human donor in good health. Material for sequencing was CD8+ T cells sorted from blood. The DNA for the CDR3 is TGCAGCGTTGAAGATCTGGGGACAGGGAAGGGCTATGGCTACACCTTC. This gives the protein CSVEDLGTGKGYGYTF. Complete variable domain (other parts from reference TRBV29-1 and TRBJ1-2): SAVISQKPSRDICQRGTSLTIQCQVDSQVTMMFWYRQQPGQSLTLIATANQGSEATYESGFVIDKFPISRPNLTFSTLTVSNMSPEDSSIYLCSVEDLGTGKGYGYTFGSGTRLTVV.